The 15 T cell receptor beta chains reported below all come from one sample, sequenced in a study of blood T cell repertoires in COVID-19 (dated by TCRdb to 2020 to 2022). The method behind the library was the immunoSEQ multiplex PCR assay. As stored in TCRdb, this immuneACCESS dataset retains in-frame rearrangements with V and J assigned. A fraction of the clones does not appear; measured against another copy, unresolved V genes explain less than half of the discrepancy, and the remainder lacks a known reason. The sample yields roughly 330,000 clones; about 90% were counted once. 5.3% of the sample is held by the ten biggest clonotypes. Sequencing was carried out using PBMCs or T cells enriched from blood (not recorded which). These receptors were obtained from a woman in her twenties or thirties who had recovered from COVID-19.

The chain employs TRBV7-8 and TRBJ2-1; the D gene is possibly TRBD2 (6 bases). Trimming stripped 6 bases from V and 6 bases from J, with 24 bases between. This CDR3 comprises 17 residues. The germline CDR1 and CDR2 sequences are SGHVS and FQNEAQ. The CDR3 DNA reads as TGTGCCAGCAGTTACCCCGCGGGGCCCTCCCCTTCCAATGAGCAGTTCTTC. Its protein is CASSYPAGPSPSNEQFF.

The V and J genes are TRBV4-2 and TRBJ1-1; 7 nucleotides match TRBD1. CDR1 LGHNA and CDR2 YNFKEQ come from the germline V gene. V shed 1 base and J 2 bases; nucleotides not matched to a gene: 4. This CDR3 is 15 amino acids long. The CDR3 is CASSQVRDSNTEAFF. CDR3 DNA: TGTGCCAGCAGCCAAGTCCGGGACAGCAACACTGAAGCTTTCTTT.

The chain uses TRBV6-5 and TRBJ1-1, with 10 positions matching TRBD1. The CDR3 totals 14 residues. Per the germline V gene, CDR1 is MNHEY and CDR2 is SVGAGI. The ends lost 6 bases at V and 5 bases at J; junction bases unmatched: 6. The CDR3: CASRGGQGYTEAFF. CDR3 sequence (DNA): TGTGCCAGCAGGGGGGGACAGGGGTATACTGAAGCTTTCTTT.

Regarding this clone: The same CDR3 is also encoded by other DNA sequences in this sample. The chain joins TRBV6-5 to TRBJ2-7; TRBD1 aligns across 8 bases. Germline-derived CDR1 and CDR2 are MNHEY and SVGAGI. This CDR3 is built from 15 residues. V shed 0 bases, J shed 0 bases, and the junction held 1 base outside the gene matches. Here the CDR3 DNA reads TGTGCCAGCAGTTACTCGACAGGGGTCTCCTACGAGCAGTACTTC. Protein: CASSYSTGVSYEQYF.

This chain uses TRBV7-2 with TRBJ2-2; possible D gene TRBD1, 7 bases. Deletions cut 5 bases from V and 1 base from J, with 14 bases between. The CDR3 extends over 16 amino acids. The V gene's germline CDR1 is SGHTA and CDR2 FQGNSA. The CDR3 nucleotides read TGTGCCAGCAGCCTGGGGGGACAGATGAACACCGGGGAGCTGTTTTTT. This sequence encodes CASSLGGQMNTGELFF.

V and J are TRBV29-1 and TRBJ1-2, with D possibly being TRBD1 (6 bases). The CDR3 is 12 amino acids. Trimming removed 4 bases from V and 3 bases from J, with 9 bases in between. Looked up from germline, CDR1 is SQVTM and CDR2 is ANQGSEA. The DNA for the CDR3 is TGCAGCGTTGCAGGGGTGGACTATGGCTACACCTTC. Translation gives CSVAGVDYGYTF.

This chain links TRBV7-2 with TRBJ2-3; a weak D match, TRBD1 (6 bases). Germline V gives CDR1 SGHTA, CDR2 FQGNSA. CDR3 length: 15 residues. V was shortened by 3 bases and J by 2 bases, with 12 bases between the two germline ends. The CDR3 DNA reads as TGTGCCAGCAGCTTGGGACACCGACCCACAGATACGCAGTATTTT. Amino acids: CASSLGHRPTDTQYF. The complete variable domain, with remaining parts taken from reference TRBV7-2 and TRBJ2-3, reads GAGVSQSPSNKVTEKGKDVELRCDPISGHTALYWYRQSLGQGLEFLIYFQGNSAPDKSGLPSDRFSAERTGGSVSTLTIQRTQQEDSAVYLCASSLGHRPTDTQYFGPGTRLTVL.

This clone has just one count. V gene TRBV14 combines with J gene TRBJ2-3; D is perhaps TRBD1 (5 bases). This CDR3 has 13 residues. Trimming stripped 5 bases from V and 0 bases from J, with 6 bases between. CDR1 is SGHDN, CDR2 FVKESK, per germline. The CDR3 DNA reads TGTGCCAGCAGCGACAGTAGCACAGATACGCAGTATTTT. Translated, it gives CASSDSSTDTQYF. The variable domain in full, completed from reference TRBV14 and TRBJ2-3, reads EAGVTQFPSHSVIEKGQTVTLRCDPISGHDNLYWYRRVMGKEIKFLLHFVKESKQDESGMPNNRFLAERTGGTYSTLKVQPAELEDSGVYFCASSDSSTDTQYFGPGTRLTVL.

V usage is TRBV6-6 and J usage is TRBJ2-3; the D gene is possibly TRBD1 (6 bases). V shed 6 bases and J shed 6 bases, with 16 bases lying between them. The CDR3 totals 14 residues. CDR1 and CDR2 from the germline V gene are MNHNY and SVGAGI (reference sequence). CDR3 region: CASSPDRSQDTQYF. CDR3 sequence (DNA): TGTGCCAGCAGCCCGGACAGAAGTCAGGATACGCAGTATTTT.

The V call is TRBV7-2, the J call TRBJ1-2; TRBD1 matches 7 bases. The germline V gene has CDR1 SGHTA and CDR2 FQGNSA. V was clipped by 2 bases and J by 2 bases; unmatched bases: 8. This CDR3 is 16 amino acids long. CDR3 DNA: TGTGCCAGCAGCTTATTTCTGGGACAGATAAACTATGGCTACACCTTC. The encoded protein is CASSLFLGQINYGYTF. Supplemented by reference TRBV7-2 and TRBJ1-2, the full variable domain reads GAGVSQSPSNKVTEKGKDVELRCDPISGHTALYWYRQSLGQGLEFLIYFQGNSAPDKSGLPSDRFSAERTGGSVSTLTIQRTQQEDSAVYLCASSLFLGQINYGYTFGSGTRLTVV.

This clone came up a few times. The chain combines TRBV4-3 with TRBJ2-3; the D is unclear. CDR3 length equals 17 residues. CDR1 is LGHNA, CDR2 YSLEER, per germline. V gave up 0 bases and J gave up 1 base, with 14 bases separating them. The CDR3 protein is CASSQEAEAPRTDTQYF. CDR3 DNA: TGCGCCAGCAGCCAAGAGGCGGAAGCACCTCGCACAGATACGCAGTATTTT.

The chain recombines TRBV5-1 with TRBJ1-6, with 10 bases lining up with TRBD1. CDR3 length equals 15 residues. V was pared by 4 bases and J by 6 bases, with 4 bases of the junction left unmatched. The germline CDR1 and CDR2 sequences are SGHRS and YFSETQ. The CDR3 coding sequence is TGCGCCAGCAGCCCGGGGGACAGGGGTAATTCACCCCTCCACTTT. Translating gives CASSPGDRGNSPLHF.

V usage is TRBV27 and J usage is TRBJ2-3, with 9 bases aligning to TRBD2. The CDR3 runs to 16 residues. After removal of 3 bases from V and 2 bases from J, the junction contained 6 bases not matched to a gene. Germline lookup yields CDR1 MNHEY and CDR2 SMNVEV (reference sequence). CDR3 nucleotides: TGTGCCAGCAGTTTTGGCGGGGGGGAGTTCACAGATACGCAGTATTTT. As protein: CASSFGGGEFTDTQYF.

The chain combines TRBV7-9 with TRBJ2-7; maybe TRBD2 (7 bases). The CDR3 consists of 15 residues. V was pared by 4 bases and J by 1 base, with 14 bases between. Germline CDR1 and CDR2: SEHNR and FQNEAQ (reference sequence). Here the CDR3 DNA reads TGTGCCAGCAGCTACCGGACTAGGGGGTCCTACGAGCAGTACTTC. Residues: CASSYRTRGSYEQYF.

The chain is built from TRBV5-1 and TRBJ1-2, with D possibly TRBD1 on 6 matching bases. There are 12 residues in the CDR3. Deletions cut 5 bases from V and 7 bases from J, with 12 bases between. CDR1 is SGHRS, CDR2 YFSETQ, per germline. The CDR3 here is CASRGTGFGYTF. The DNA of the CDR3 is TGCGCCAGCAGAGGAACAGGGTTTGGCTACACCTTC.